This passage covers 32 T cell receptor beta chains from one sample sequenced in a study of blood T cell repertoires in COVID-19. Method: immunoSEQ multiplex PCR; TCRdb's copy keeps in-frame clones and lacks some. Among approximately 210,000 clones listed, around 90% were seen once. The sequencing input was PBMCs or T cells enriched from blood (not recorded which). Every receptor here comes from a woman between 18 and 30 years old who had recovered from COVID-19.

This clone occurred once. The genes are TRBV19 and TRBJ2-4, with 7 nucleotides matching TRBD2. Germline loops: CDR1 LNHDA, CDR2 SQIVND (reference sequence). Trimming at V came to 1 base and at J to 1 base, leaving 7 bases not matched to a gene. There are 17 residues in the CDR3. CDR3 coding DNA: TGTGCCAGTAGTATAGTAGGGAGGGGCCGGGCCAAAAACATTCAGTACTTC. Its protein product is CASSIVGRGRAKNIQYF.

The CDR3 region has the DNA TGTGCCAGCAGCAGAGTAACAGGGGAAAACACCATATATTTT. The encoded protein is CASSRVTGENTIYF. This chain connects TRBV5-5 to TRBJ1-3; TRBD1 agrees at 7 bases. CDR1 is SGHKS, CDR2 YYEKEE, per germline (reference sequence). J gave up 6 bases and V 4 bases, and 7 bases lay outside the gene matches. The CDR3 is 14 amino acids.

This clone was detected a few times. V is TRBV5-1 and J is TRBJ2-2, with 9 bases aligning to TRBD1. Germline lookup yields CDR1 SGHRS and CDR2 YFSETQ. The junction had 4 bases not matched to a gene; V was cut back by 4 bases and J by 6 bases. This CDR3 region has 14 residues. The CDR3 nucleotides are TGCGCCAGCAGCCCTAGGACAGGGGCCGGGGAGCTGTTTTTT. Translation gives CASSPRTGAGELFF. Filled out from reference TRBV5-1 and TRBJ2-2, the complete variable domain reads KAGVTQTPRYLIKTRGQQVTLSCSPISGHRSVSWYQQTPGQGLQFLFEYFSETQRNKGNFPGRFSGRQFSNSRSEMNVSTLELGDSALYLCASSPRTGAGELFFGEGSRLTVL.

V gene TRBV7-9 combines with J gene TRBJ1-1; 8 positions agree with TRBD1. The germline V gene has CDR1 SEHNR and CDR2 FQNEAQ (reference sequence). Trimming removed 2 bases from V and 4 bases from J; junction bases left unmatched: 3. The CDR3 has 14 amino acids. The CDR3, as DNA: TGTGCCAGCAGCTTAAGCACAGGGGGCACTGAAGCTTTCTTT. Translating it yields CASSLSTGGTEAFF.

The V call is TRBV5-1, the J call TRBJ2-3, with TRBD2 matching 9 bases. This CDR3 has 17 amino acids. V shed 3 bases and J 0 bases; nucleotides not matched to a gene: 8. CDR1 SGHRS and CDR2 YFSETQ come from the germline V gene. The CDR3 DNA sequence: TGCGCCAGCAGCTCGCAACGACTAGCGGCTAGCACAGATACGCAGTATTTT. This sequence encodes CASSSQRLAASTDTQYF.

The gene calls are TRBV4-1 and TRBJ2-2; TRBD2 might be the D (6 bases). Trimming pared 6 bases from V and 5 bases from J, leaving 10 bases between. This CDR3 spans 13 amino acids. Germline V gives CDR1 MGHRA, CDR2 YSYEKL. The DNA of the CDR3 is TGCGCCAGCAGTTCGGAGGGTACCGGGGAGCTGTTTTTT. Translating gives CASSSEGTGELFF.

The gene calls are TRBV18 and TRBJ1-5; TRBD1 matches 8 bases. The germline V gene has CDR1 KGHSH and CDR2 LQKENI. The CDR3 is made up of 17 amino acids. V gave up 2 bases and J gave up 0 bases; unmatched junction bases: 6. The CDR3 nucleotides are TGTGCCAGCTCACCAGGTTCAGGGGGCAATAGCAATCAGCCCCAGCATTTT. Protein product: CASSPGSGGNSNQPQHF.

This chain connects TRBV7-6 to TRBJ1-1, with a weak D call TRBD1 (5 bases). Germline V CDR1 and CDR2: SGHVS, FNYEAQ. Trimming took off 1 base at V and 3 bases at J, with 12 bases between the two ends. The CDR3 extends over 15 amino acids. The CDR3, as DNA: TGTGCCAGCAGCTTAGAGGGGAAGTTCGACACTGAAGCTTTCTTT. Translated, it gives CASSLEGKFDTEAFF.

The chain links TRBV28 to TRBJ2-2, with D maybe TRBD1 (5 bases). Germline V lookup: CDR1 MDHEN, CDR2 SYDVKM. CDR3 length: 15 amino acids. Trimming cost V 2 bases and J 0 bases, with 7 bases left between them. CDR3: CASSLMGPNTGELFF. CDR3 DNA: TGTGCCAGCAGTTTAATGGGGCCGAACACCGGGGAGCTGTTTTTT.

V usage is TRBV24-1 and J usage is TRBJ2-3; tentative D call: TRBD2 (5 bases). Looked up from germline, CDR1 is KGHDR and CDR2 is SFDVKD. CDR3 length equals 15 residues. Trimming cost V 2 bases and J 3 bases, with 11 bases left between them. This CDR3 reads CATSDYLASTDTQYF. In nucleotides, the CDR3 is TGTGCCACCAGTGATTACCTAGCTTCGACAGATACGCAGTATTTT.

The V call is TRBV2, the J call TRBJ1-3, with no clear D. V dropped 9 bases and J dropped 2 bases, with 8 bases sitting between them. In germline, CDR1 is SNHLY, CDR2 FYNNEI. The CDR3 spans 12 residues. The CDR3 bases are TGTGCCAGACAGCTAACTGGAAACACCATATATTTT. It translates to CARQLTGNTIYF.

The CDR3 coding sequence is TGCAGCGGCCGCCTCGATTCCGGTACGCAGTATTTT. It encodes CSGRLDSGTQYF. V gene TRBV29-1 combines with J gene TRBJ2-3; no definite D call. Germline V gene lookup returns CDR1 SQVTM and CDR2 ANQGSEA. Trimming cost V 7 bases and J 8 bases, with 16 bases left between them. CDR3 length equals 12 residues.

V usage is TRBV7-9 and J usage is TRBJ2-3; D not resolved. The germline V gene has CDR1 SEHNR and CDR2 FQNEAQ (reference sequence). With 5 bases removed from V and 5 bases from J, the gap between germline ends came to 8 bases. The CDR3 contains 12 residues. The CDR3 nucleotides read TGTGCCAGCAGCCCACTCGGAGATACGCAGTATTTT. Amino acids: CASSPLGDTQYF. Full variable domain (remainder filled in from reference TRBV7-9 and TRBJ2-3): DTGVSQNPRHKITKRGQNVTFRCDPISEHNRLYWYRQTLGQGPEFLTYFQNEAQLEKSRLLSDRFSAERPKGSFSTLEIQRTEQGDSAMYLCASSPLGDTQYFGPGTRLTVL.

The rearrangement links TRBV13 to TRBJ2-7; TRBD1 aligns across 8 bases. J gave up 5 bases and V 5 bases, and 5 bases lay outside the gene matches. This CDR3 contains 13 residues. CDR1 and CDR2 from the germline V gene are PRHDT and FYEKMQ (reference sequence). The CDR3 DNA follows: TGTGCCAGCAGCGGACAGGGTTTCGACGAGCAGTACTTC. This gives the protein CASSGQGFDEQYF.

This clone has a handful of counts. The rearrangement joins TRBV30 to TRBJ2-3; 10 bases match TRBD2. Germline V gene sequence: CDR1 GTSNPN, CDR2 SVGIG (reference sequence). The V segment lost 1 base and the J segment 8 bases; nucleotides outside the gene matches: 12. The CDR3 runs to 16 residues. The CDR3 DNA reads TGTGCCTGGAGTGATCCCCTAGCGGGGGACCAAGGTACGCAGTATTTT. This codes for CAWSDPLAGDQGTQYF.

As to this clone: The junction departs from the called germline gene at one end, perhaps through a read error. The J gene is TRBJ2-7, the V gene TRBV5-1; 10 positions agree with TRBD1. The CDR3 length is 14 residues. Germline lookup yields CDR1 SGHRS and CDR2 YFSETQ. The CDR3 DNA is TGCGCCAGCAGCTTGACCGGGACAGGGGCGTCCCGCGGCTTC. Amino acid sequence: CASSLTGTGASRGF.

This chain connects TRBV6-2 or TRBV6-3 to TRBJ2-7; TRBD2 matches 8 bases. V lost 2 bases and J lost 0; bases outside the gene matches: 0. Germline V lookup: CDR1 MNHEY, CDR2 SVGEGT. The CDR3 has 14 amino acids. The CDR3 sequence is CASSYGTSSYEQYF. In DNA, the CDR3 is TGTGCCAGCAGTTACGGGACTAGCTCCTACGAGCAGTACTTC.

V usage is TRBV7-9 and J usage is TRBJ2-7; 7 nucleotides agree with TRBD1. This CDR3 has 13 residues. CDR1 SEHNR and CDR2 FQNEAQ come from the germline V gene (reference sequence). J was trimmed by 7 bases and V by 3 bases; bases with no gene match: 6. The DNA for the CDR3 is TGTGCCAGCAGCTTCGAGGGGGCGAGGGAGCAGTACTTC. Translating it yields CASSFEGAREQYF.

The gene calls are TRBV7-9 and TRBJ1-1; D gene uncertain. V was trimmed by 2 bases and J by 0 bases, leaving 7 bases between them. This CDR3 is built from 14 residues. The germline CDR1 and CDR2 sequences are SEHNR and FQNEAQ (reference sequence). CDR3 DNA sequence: TGTGCCAGCAGCTTAAAGTCTATGAACACTGAAGCTTTCTTT. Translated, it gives CASSLKSMNTEAFF.

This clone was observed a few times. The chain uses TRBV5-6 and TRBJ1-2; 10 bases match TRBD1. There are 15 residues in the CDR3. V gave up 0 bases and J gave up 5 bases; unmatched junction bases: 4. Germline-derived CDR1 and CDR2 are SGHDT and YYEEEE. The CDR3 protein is CASSLAGQGVYGYTF. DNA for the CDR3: TGTGCCAGCAGCTTGGCCGGACAGGGGGTATATGGCTACACCTTC.

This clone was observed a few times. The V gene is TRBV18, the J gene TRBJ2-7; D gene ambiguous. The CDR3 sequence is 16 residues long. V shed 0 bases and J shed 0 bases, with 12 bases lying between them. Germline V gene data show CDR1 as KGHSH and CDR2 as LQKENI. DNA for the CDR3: TGTGCCAGCTCACCACCACTTGGCAGGAACTCCTACGAGCAGTACTTC. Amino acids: CASSPPLGRNSYEQYF.

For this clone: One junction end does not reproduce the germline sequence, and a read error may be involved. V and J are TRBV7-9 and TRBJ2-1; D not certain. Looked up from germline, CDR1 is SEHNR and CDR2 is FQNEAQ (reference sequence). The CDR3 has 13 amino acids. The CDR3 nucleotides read TGTGCCAGCACGCAGGCTGATTACATTGAGCAGTTCTTC. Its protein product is CASTQADYIEQFF.

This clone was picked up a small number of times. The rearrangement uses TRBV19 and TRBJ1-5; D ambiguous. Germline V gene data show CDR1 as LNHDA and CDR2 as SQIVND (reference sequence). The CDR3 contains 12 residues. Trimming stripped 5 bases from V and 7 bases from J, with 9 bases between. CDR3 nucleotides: TGTGCCAGTAGTTCGCCAGGACAGCCCCAGCATTTT. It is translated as CASSSPGQPQHF.

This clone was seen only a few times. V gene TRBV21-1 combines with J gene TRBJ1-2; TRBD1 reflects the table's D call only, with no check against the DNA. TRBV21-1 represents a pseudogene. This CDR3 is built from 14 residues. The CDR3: CASSKAAGNYGYTF. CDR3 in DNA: TGTGCCAGCAGCAAAGCGGCAGGCAACTATGGCTACACCTTC.

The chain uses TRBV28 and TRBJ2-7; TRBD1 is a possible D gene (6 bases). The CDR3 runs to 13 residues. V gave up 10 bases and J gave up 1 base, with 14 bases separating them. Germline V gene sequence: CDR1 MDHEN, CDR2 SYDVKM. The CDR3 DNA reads TGTGCCACGCAATCGGGACAATCCTACGAGCAGTACTTC. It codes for CATQSGQSYEQYF.

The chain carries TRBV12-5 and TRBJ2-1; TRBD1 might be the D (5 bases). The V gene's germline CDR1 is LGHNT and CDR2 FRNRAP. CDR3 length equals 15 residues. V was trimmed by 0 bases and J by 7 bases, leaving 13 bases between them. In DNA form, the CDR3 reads TGTGCTAGTGGTTTGGTACAGGTGTCGCGGAATGAGCAGTTCTTC. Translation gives CASGLVQVSRNEQFF.

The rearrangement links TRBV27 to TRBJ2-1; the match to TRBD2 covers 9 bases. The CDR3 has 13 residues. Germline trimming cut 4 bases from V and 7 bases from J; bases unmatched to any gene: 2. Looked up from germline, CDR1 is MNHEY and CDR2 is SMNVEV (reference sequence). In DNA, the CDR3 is TGTGCCAGCAGTTGGCGGGGGGGTAATGAGCAGTTCTTC. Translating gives CASSWRGGNEQFF.

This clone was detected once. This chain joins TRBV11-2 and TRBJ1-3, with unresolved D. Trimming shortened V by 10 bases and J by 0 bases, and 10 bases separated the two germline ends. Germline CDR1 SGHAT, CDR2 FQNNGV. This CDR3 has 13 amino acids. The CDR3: CATTDYSGNTIYF. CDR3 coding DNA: TGTGCCACAACAGACTACTCTGGAAACACCATATATTTT. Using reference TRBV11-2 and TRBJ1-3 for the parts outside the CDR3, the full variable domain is EAGVAQSPRYKIIEKRQSVAFWCNPISGHATLYWYQQILGQGPKLLIQFQNNGVVDDSQLPKDRFSAERLKGVDSTLKIQPAKLEDSAVYLCATTDYSGNTIYFGEGSWLTVV.

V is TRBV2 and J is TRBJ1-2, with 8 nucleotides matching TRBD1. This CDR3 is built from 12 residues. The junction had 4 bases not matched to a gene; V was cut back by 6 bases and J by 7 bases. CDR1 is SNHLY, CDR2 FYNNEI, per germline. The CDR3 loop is CASRPDRAGYTF. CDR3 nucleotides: TGTGCCAGCAGGCCGGACAGGGCTGGCTACACCTTC. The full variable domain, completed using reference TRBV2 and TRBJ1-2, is EPEVTQTPSHQVTQMGQEVILRCVPISNHLYFYWYRQILGQKVEFLVSFYNNEISEKSEIFDDQFSVERPDGSNFTLKIRSTKLEDSAMYFCASRPDRAGYTFGSGTRLTVV.

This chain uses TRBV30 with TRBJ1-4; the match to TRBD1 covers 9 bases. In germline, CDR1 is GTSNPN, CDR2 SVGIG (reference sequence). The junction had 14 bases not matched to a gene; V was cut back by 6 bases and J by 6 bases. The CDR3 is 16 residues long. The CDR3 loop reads CACFFPGQGRHEKLFF. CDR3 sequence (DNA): TGTGCCTGCTTCTTCCCGGGACAGGGACGGCATGAAAAACTGTTTTTT.

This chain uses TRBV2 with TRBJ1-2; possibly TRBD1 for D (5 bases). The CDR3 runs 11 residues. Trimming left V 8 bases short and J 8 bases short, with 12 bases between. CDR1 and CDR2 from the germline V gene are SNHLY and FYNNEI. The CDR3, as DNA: TGTGCCAGCCGGGGGTGGGGCGGCTACACCTTC. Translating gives CASRGWGGYTF.

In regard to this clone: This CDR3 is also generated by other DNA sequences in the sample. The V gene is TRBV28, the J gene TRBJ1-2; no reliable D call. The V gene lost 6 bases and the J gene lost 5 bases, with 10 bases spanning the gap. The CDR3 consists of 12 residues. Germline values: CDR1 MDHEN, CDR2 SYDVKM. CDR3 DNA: TGTGCCAGCAGCCCACGGGAATATGGCTACACCTTC. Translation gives CASSPREYGYTF.